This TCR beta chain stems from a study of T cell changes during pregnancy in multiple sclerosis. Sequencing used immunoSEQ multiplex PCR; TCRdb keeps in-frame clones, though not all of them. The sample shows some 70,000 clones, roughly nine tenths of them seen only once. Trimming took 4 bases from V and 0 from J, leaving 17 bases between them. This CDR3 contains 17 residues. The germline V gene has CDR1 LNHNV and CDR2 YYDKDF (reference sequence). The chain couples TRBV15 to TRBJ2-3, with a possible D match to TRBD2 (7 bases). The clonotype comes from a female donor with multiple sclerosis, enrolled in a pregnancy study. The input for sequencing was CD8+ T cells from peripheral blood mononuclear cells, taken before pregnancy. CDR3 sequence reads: CATSIIRGASSTDTQYF. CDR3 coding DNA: TGTGCCACCAGCATTATACGGGGGGCATCTAGCACAGATACGCAGTATTTT. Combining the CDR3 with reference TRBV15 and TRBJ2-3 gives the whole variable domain DAMVIQNPRYQVTQFGKPVTLSCSQTLNHNVMYWYQQKSSQAPKLLFHYYDKDFNNEADTPDNFQSRRPNTSFCFLDIRSPGLGDTAMYLCATSIIRGASSTDTQYFGPGTRLTVL.